These T cell receptor beta chains were read from a single sample in a study of cytomegalovirus exposure and HLA in healthy donors. Measured with immunoSEQ multiplex PCR; TCRdb has only the in-frame clones, and not every one. Here the sample spans 110,000 to 150,000 clones, 65% to 90% being singletons. The sequencing sample was made of PBMCs. These receptors were collected from a female donor in good health and CMV-seronegative. Each CDR3 is given with its conserved first and last residue. A D gene is named only where the DNA matches it firmly. Clone sizes are given selectively: once, few, many, or a class where the clone is expanded.

j_gene: TRBJ2-7; abundance: .; d_gene: .; v_gene: TRBV5-1; CDR3nt: TGCGCCAGCAGCCCCCATAAGACAGGTCTCGCCAGGGACGAGCAGTACTTC; CDR3aa: CASSPHKTGLARDEQYF
j_gene: TRBJ2-2; abundance: .; d_gene: .; v_gene: TRBV9; CDR3nt: TGTGCCAGCAGCCCCCGCACCGGGGAGCTGTTTTTT; CDR3aa: CASSPRTGELFF
j_gene: TRBJ2-7; abundance: .; d_gene: TRBD2; v_gene: TRBV11-2; CDR3nt: TGTGCCAGCAGCCCTGAAGCGGGAGGGCCGTACGAGCAGTACTTC; CDR3aa: CASSPEAGGPYEQYF
j_gene: TRBJ1-2; abundance: .; d_gene: .; v_gene: TRBV2; CDR3nt: TGTGCCAGCAGGTCAGGGGCCACCTATGGCTACACCTTC; CDR3aa: CASRSGATYGYTF
j_gene: TRBJ2-5; abundance: .; d_gene: .; v_gene: TRBV29-1; CDR3nt: TGCAGCGTTTCTAGCGGACAGTACCAAGAGACCCAGTACTTC; CDR3aa: CSVSSGQYQETQYF
j_gene: TRBJ2-5; abundance: few; d_gene: TRBD1; v_gene: TRBV25-1; CDR3nt: TGTGCCAGCAGACTGGGACAGCAAGAGACCCAGTACTTC; CDR3aa: CASRLGQQETQYF
j_gene: TRBJ2-7; abundance: .; d_gene: .; v_gene: TRBV20-1; CDR3nt: TGCAGTGCTAGCAGGGACTACGAGCAGTACTTC; CDR3aa: CSASRDYEQYF
j_gene: TRBJ2-2; abundance: .; d_gene: TRBD2; v_gene: TRBV2; CDR3nt: TGTGCCAGCAGTGAATATTCTAGCGGGAGCGGGGAGCTGTTTTTT; CDR3aa: CASSEYSSGSGELFF
j_gene: TRBJ1-4; abundance: few; d_gene: .; v_gene: TRBV15; CDR3nt: TGTGCCACCAGCAGAGATCCCTTCCTAGGGGCTAATGAAAAACTGTTTTTT; CDR3aa: CATSRDPFLGANEKLFF
j_gene: TRBJ2-1; abundance: .; d_gene: .; v_gene: TRBV4-1; CDR3nt: TGCGCCAGCAGCCAAGGGGACACTTTATGGTACAATGAGCAGTTCTTC; CDR3aa: CASSQGDTLWYNEQFF
j_gene: TRBJ2-3; abundance: few; d_gene: .; v_gene: TRBV28; CDR3nt: TGTGCCAGCAGTTTATTGCTCGGAGATACGCAGTATTTT; CDR3aa: CASSLLLGDTQYF
j_gene: TRBJ1-3; abundance: .; d_gene: TRBD1; v_gene: TRBV29-1; CDR3nt: TGCAGCGTGGGTCAGGGGGCGCGGGGAAACACCATATATTTT; CDR3aa: CSVGQGARGNTIYF
j_gene: TRBJ1-1; abundance: .; d_gene: TRBD1; v_gene: TRBV19; CDR3nt: TGTGCCAGTAGTATGACAGGGGGGAACACTGAAGCTTTCTTT; CDR3aa: CASSMTGGNTEAFF
j_gene: TRBJ2-7; abundance: .; d_gene: .; v_gene: TRBV29-1; CDR3nt: TGCAGCGTTCGAGTAGCAAGTTTCTACGAGCAGTACTTC; CDR3aa: CSVRVASFYEQYF
j_gene: TRBJ1-1; abundance: .; d_gene: TRBD1; v_gene: TRBV29-1; CDR3nt: TGCAGCGTCCAAGGGACAGGGGAGGACACTGAAGCTTTCTTT; CDR3aa: CSVQGTGEDTEAFF
j_gene: TRBJ2-1; abundance: .; d_gene: TRBD2; v_gene: TRBV28; CDR3nt: TGTGCCAGCATCTCTTCGACCAGCGGGAGCTACAATGAGCAGTTCTTC; CDR3aa: CASISSTSGSYNEQFF
j_gene: TRBJ1-2; abundance: .; d_gene: .; v_gene: TRBV2; CDR3nt: TGTGCCAGCGGTGCGGAGGGCCTAGGATCTGGGGGCTACACCTTC; CDR3aa: CASGAEGLGSGGYTF
j_gene: TRBJ2-3; abundance: .; d_gene: TRBD2; v_gene: TRBV13; CDR3nt: TGTGCCAGCAGCTTAGGGGGTAGCGGGGCCTCCACAGATACGCAGTATTTT; CDR3aa: CASSLGGSGASTDTQYF
j_gene: TRBJ2-7; abundance: .; d_gene: .; v_gene: TRBV10-3; CDR3nt: TGTGCCATCAGACCCGTCACGAGGGACGAGCAGTACTTC; CDR3aa: CAIRPVTRDEQYF
j_gene: TRBJ2-7; abundance: .; d_gene: TRBD2; v_gene: TRBV7-9; CDR3nt: TGTGCCAGCAGCTTATTCGAGCGGGAGGATTCCTACGAGCAGTACTTC; CDR3aa: CASSLFEREDSYEQYF
j_gene: TRBJ2-7; abundance: .; d_gene: .; v_gene: TRBV27; CDR3nt: TGTGCCAGCAGTTTATCGTTCCCTACTTCGAACGAGCAGTACTTC; CDR3aa: CASSLSFPTSNEQYF
j_gene: TRBJ1-2; abundance: .; d_gene: .; v_gene: TRBV15; CDR3nt: TGTGCCACCAGCAGAGAACCCCCCCCAGTAAACTATGGCTACACCTTC; CDR3aa: CATSREPPPVNYGYTF
j_gene: TRBJ1-4; abundance: .; d_gene: .; v_gene: TRBV10-2; CDR3nt: TGCGCCAGCAGTGAGCGGGGGGAACTGTTTTTT; CDR3aa: CASSERGELFF
j_gene: TRBJ1-1; abundance: .; d_gene: .; v_gene: TRBV5-1; CDR3nt: TGCGCCAGCAGCTTGGGGCAGGGAATGAACACTGAAGCTTTCTTT; CDR3aa: CASSLGQGMNTEAFF
j_gene: TRBJ1-1; abundance: .; d_gene: TRBD1; v_gene: TRBV27; CDR3nt: TGTGCCAGCAGAATCCAGGGGGCCACTGAAGCTTTCTTT; CDR3aa: CASRIQGATEAFF
j_gene: TRBJ2-7; abundance: once; d_gene: TRBD1; v_gene: TRBV9; CDR3nt: TGTGCCAGCAGCGTAGAAGGACAGGGGAGCGAGCAGTACTTC; CDR3aa: CASSVEGQGSEQYF
j_gene: TRBJ1-2; abundance: once; d_gene: .; v_gene: TRBV28; CDR3nt: TGTGCCAGCCACCCAGCGGGTTTCTATGGCTACACCTTC; CDR3aa: CASHPAGFYGYTF
j_gene: TRBJ2-5; abundance: .; d_gene: TRBD1; v_gene: TRBV6-1; CDR3nt: TGTGCCAGCACCAAGGGACAGGGAGGTGAGACCCAGTACTTC; CDR3aa: CASTKGQGGETQYF
j_gene: TRBJ1-2; abundance: .; d_gene: .; v_gene: TRBV7-6; CDR3nt: TGTGCCAGCAGCGAAACGGTCTCCGGTGGCTACACCTTC; CDR3aa: CASSETVSGGYTF
j_gene: TRBJ1-1; abundance: few; d_gene: .; v_gene: TRBV4-2; CDR3nt: TGTGCCAGCAGCATTTACAGGGCTCTCCAGGTGAACACTGAAGCTTTCTTT; CDR3aa: CASSIYRALQVNTEAFF
j_gene: TRBJ1-2; abundance: .; d_gene: TRBD1; v_gene: TRBV13; CDR3nt: TGTGCCAGCAGCTCTCTAATGGGACAGAACTATGGCTACACCTTC; CDR3aa: CASSSLMGQNYGYTF
j_gene: TRBJ1-5; abundance: .; d_gene: TRBD1; v_gene: TRBV4-2; CDR3nt: TGTGCCAGCAGCCAAGGTGGGACAGGGTTTCAGCCCCAGCATTTT; CDR3aa: CASSQGGTGFQPQHF
j_gene: TRBJ2-3; abundance: .; d_gene: TRBD1; v_gene: TRBV6-6; CDR3nt: TGTGCCAGCAGTTACCCGGGACAGGGGAAGACAGATACGCAGTATTTT; CDR3aa: CASSYPGQGKTDTQYF
j_gene: TRBJ2-2; abundance: .; d_gene: .; v_gene: TRBV5-4; CDR3nt: TGTGCCAGCAGCTTGGCCCCCCGAGCCGGCACCGGGGAGCTGTTTTTT; CDR3aa: CASSLAPRAGTGELFF
j_gene: TRBJ2-3; abundance: few; d_gene: .; v_gene: TRBV5-4; CDR3nt: TGTGCCAGCAGCCTCAGTCCACCGCTAGGCCCCGATACGCAGTATTTT; CDR3aa: CASSLSPPLGPDTQYF
j_gene: TRBJ2-7; abundance: .; d_gene: .; v_gene: TRBV28; CDR3nt: TGTGCCAGCAGTGTGGGTGGGGCTTCGGCACGCGAGCAGTACTTC; CDR3aa: CASSVGGASAREQYF
j_gene: TRBJ2-2; abundance: .; d_gene: TRBD2; v_gene: TRBV30; CDR3nt: TGTGCCTGGAGGGTAGCGGGTTGGGTGGACACCGGGGAGCTGTTTTTT; CDR3aa: CAWRVAGWVDTGELFF
j_gene: TRBJ1-1; abundance: .; d_gene: .; v_gene: TRBV29-1; CDR3nt: TGCAGCGTGGTCGAGGGTGAAACTGAAGCTTTCTTT; CDR3aa: CSVVEGETEAFF
j_gene: TRBJ1-1; abundance: .; d_gene: .; v_gene: TRBV29-1; CDR3nt: TGCAGCGCCTCCCGAGGCAGTTTGAACACTGAAGCTTTCTTT; CDR3aa: CSASRGSLNTEAFF
j_gene: TRBJ1-1; abundance: .; d_gene: .; v_gene: TRBV27; CDR3nt: TGTGCCAGCAGTTTGGTGTATTTGGAGGGGTCTGCTTTCTTT; CDR3aa: CASSLVYLEGSAFF
j_gene: TRBJ1-2; abundance: once; d_gene: .; v_gene: TRBV6-1; CDR3nt: TGTGCCAGCAGTGAAGTGGGAGCGCCTAACTATGGCTACACCTTC; CDR3aa: CASSEVGAPNYGYTF
j_gene: TRBJ2-2; abundance: .; d_gene: .; v_gene: TRBV6-5; CDR3nt: TGTGCCAGCAGTTACTCGGTCGGGAGATTCCCCGGGGAGCTGTTTTTT; CDR3aa: CASSYSVGRFPGELFF
j_gene: TRBJ1-4; abundance: .; d_gene: TRBD1; v_gene: TRBV14; CDR3nt: TGTGCCAGCAGCCAATTACAGGGGGCAGGTGAAAAACTGTTTTTT; CDR3aa: CASSQLQGAGEKLFF
j_gene: TRBJ1-2; abundance: .; d_gene: .; v_gene: TRBV28; CDR3nt: TGTGCCAGCAGGCGACAGGCAGACTATGGCTACACCTTC; CDR3aa: CASRRQADYGYTF
j_gene: TRBJ1-1; abundance: once; d_gene: .; v_gene: TRBV5-1; CDR3nt: TGCGCCAGCAGATACAGAACGGGTAGCGCTGAAGCTTTCTTT; CDR3aa: CASRYRTGSAEAFF
j_gene: TRBJ2-3; abundance: .; d_gene: .; v_gene: TRBV20-1; CDR3nt: TGCAGTGCTAGGAGGTCAGATACGCAGTATTTT; CDR3aa: CSARRSDTQYF
j_gene: TRBJ1-5; abundance: .; d_gene: .; v_gene: TRBV15; CDR3nt: TGTGCCACCAGCAGAGGCAGGGACAATCAGCCCCAGCATTTT; CDR3aa: CATSRGRDNQPQHF
j_gene: TRBJ1-4; abundance: .; d_gene: TRBD1; v_gene: TRBV2; CDR3nt: TGTGCCAGCAGTGGGGACAGGAATGAAAAACTGTTTTTT; CDR3aa: CASSGDRNEKLFF
j_gene: TRBJ2-7; abundance: .; d_gene: TRBD1; v_gene: TRBV29-1; CDR3nt: TGCAGCGTTGCATCAGGGGGACAAGAGCAGTACTTC; CDR3aa: CSVASGGQEQYF
j_gene: TRBJ1-5; abundance: .; d_gene: .; v_gene: TRBV5-1; CDR3nt: TGCGCCAGCAGCGAAACGGGCAATCAGCCCCAGCATTTT; CDR3aa: CASSETGNQPQHF
j_gene: TRBJ2-1; abundance: few; d_gene: TRBD2; v_gene: TRBV18; CDR3nt: TGTGCCAGCTCACAGGGGACTAGCGGGATGATCTTC; CDR3aa: CASSQGTSGMIF
j_gene: TRBJ2-2; abundance: .; d_gene: TRBD2; v_gene: TRBV28; CDR3nt: TGTGCCAGCAGTTCTTCCTTAGGGAGGGGCACCGGGGAGCTGTTTTTT; CDR3aa: CASSSSLGRGTGELFF
j_gene: TRBJ2-7; abundance: .; d_gene: .; v_gene: TRBV30; CDR3nt: TGTGCCTGGAGTGTATTAGCGTGGGAGCAGTACTTC; CDR3aa: CAWSVLAWEQYF
j_gene: TRBJ2-1; abundance: once; d_gene: TRBD2; v_gene: TRBV2; CDR3nt: TGTGCCAGCACCTCCGGGACTAGCGTTCTTGATGAGCAGTTCTTC; CDR3aa: CASTSGTSVLDEQFF
j_gene: TRBJ1-5; abundance: .; d_gene: .; v_gene: TRBV5-5; CDR3nt: TGTGCCAGCAGCTGGGGAGGAGGCAATCAGCCCCAGCATTTT; CDR3aa: CASSWGGGNQPQHF
j_gene: TRBJ2-7; abundance: once; d_gene: TRBD1; v_gene: TRBV5-6; CDR3nt: TGTGCCAGCAGCTTTGACAGGGCCTACGAGCAGTACTTC; CDR3aa: CASSFDRAYEQYF
j_gene: TRBJ2-7; abundance: .; d_gene: .; v_gene: TRBV7-3; CDR3nt: TGTGCCAGCAGCCTTTTGAGCGGGCCCTACGAGCAGTACTTC; CDR3aa: CASSLLSGPYEQYF
j_gene: TRBJ1-1; abundance: .; d_gene: .; v_gene: TRBV11-2; CDR3nt: TGTGCCAGCAGCGGAGGGACGGGTAACACTGAAGCTTTCTTT; CDR3aa: CASSGGTGNTEAFF
j_gene: TRBJ2-6; abundance: .; d_gene: .; v_gene: TRBV5-1; CDR3nt: TGCGCCAGCAGCGCCAGGGGTTCTGGGGCCAACGTCCTGACTTTC; CDR3aa: CASSARGSGANVLTF
j_gene: TRBJ2-7; abundance: few; d_gene: TRBD2; v_gene: TRBV19; CDR3nt: TGTGCCAGTAGCCCCGGGACTAGCGGGACTTACGAGCAGTACTTC; CDR3aa: CASSPGTSGTYEQYF